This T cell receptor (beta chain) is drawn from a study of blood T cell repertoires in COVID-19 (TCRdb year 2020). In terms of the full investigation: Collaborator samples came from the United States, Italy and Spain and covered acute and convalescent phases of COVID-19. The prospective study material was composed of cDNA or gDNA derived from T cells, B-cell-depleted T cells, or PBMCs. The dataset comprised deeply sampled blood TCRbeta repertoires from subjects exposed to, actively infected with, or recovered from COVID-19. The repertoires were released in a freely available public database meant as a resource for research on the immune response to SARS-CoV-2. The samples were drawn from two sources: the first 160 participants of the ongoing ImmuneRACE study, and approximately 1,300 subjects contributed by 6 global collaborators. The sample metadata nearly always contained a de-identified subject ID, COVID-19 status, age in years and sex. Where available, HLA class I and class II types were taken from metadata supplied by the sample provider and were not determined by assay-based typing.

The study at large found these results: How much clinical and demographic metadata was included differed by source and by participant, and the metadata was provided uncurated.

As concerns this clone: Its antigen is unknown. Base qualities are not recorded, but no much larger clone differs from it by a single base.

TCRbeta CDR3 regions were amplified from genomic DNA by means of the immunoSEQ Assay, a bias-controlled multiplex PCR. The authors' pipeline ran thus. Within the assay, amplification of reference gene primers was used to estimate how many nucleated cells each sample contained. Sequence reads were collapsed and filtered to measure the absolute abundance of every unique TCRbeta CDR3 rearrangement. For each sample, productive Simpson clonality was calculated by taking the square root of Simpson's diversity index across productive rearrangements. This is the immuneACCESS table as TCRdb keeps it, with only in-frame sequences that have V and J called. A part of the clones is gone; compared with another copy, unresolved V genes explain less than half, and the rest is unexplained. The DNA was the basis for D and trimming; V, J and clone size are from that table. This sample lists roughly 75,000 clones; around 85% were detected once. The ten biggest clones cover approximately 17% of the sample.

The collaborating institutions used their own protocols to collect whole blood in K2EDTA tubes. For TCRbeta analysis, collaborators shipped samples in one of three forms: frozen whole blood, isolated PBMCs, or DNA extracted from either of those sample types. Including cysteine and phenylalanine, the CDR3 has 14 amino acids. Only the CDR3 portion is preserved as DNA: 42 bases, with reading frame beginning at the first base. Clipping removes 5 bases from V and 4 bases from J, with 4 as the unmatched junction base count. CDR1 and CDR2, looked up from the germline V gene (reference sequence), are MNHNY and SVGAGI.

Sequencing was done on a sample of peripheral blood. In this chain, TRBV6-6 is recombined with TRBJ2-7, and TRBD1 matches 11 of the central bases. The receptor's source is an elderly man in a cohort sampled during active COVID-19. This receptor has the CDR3 CASSVGQGGYEQYF. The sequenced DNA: TGTGCCAGCAGTGTGGGACAGGGGGGGTACGAGCAGTACTTC.